The T cell receptor beta chain under discussion was sequenced for a study of regulatory T cells in long-lasting Graves disease. Researchers made TCR beta libraries by using iRepertoire HTBI primers and running Arm-PCR on CDR3 regions. Each CDR3 protein gets one entry after TCRdb re-called the multiplex PCR reads with MiXCR. The sample includes over 300,000 distinct CDR3 sequences, around 15% of them seen just once. Time point in this sample: newly diagnosed GD, antithyroid drugs for less than 3 months. PBMCs provided the RNA from which the TCR library was made. The sequence came from a female donor with Graves disease. Sample: peripheral blood mononuclear cells (PBMCs), taken at new diagnosis, from a patient treated with antithyroid drugs.

The CDR3 DNA is TGTGCCAGCAGCGTAGTTGGGGGAAGCGACGAGCAGTACTTC. Its translation: CASSVVGGSDEQYF. This chain links TRBV9 with TRBJ2-7; D is tentatively TRBD1 or TRBD2 (5 bases each). V was clipped by 0 bases and J by 5 bases, with 12 bases between them. The CDR3 consists of 14 residues. CDR1 is SGDLS and CDR2 is YYNGEE in the germline V gene.